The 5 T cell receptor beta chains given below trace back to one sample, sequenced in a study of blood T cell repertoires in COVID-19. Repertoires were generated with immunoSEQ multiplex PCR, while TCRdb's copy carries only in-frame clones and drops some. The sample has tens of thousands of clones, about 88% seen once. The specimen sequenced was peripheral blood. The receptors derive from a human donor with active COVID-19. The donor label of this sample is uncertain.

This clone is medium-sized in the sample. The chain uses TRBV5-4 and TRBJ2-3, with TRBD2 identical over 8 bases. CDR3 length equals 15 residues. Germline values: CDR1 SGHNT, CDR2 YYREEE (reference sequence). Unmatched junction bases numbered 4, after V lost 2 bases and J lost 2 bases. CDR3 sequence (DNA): TGTGCCAGCAGCTTTAGCGGGGTCCTCACAGATACGCAGTATTTT. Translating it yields CASSFSGVLTDTQYF.

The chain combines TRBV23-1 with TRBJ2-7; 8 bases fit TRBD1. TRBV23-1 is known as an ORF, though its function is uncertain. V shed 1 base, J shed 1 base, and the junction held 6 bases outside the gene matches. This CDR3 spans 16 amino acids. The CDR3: CASSQLRQGRSYEQYF. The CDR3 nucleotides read TGCGCCAGCAGTCAATTAAGACAGGGGCGTTCCTACGAGCAGTACTTC.

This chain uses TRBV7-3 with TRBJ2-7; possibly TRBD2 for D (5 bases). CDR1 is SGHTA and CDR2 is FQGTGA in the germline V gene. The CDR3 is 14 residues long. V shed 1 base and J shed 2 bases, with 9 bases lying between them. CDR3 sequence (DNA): TGTGCCAGCAGCTTAAGTGCGGGTCCCTACGAGCAGTACTTC. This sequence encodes CASSLSAGPYEQYF. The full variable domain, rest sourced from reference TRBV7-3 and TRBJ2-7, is GAGVSQTPSNKVTEKGKYVELRCDPISGHTALYWYRQSLGQGPEFLIYFQGTGAADDSGLPNDRFFAVRPEGSVSTLKIQRTERGDSAVYLCASSLSAGPYEQYFGPGTRLTVT.

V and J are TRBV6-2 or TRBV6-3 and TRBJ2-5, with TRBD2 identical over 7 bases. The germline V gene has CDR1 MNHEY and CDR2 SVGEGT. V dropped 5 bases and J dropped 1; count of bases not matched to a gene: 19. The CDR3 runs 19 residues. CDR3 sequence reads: CASSLSESGRGGIQETQYF. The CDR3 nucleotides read TGTGCCAGCAGTCTATCCGAATCGGGGAGGGGCGGGATCCAAGAGACCCAGTACTTC.

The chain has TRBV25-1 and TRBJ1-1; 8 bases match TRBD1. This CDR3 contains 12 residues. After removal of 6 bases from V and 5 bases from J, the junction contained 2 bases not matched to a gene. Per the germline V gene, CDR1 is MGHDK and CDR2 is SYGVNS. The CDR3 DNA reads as TGTGCCAGCAGGACAGGGGTGACTGAAGCTTTCTTT. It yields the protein CASRTGVTEAFF.